This TCR beta chain was found in a study of T-cell memory formation after mild COVID-19. Study results and limitations: Cross-reactive memory appears to have joined, as suggested by some responding clones showing up in pre-infection memory. CD4+ contracting clones were found mainly in CM and EM, and CD8+ ones in EMRA. A balance of CD4 and CD8 characterized clones contracting day 15 to 85, whereas later expanders leaned CD4+.

Comment on this clonotype: Its antigen remains unidentified.

Constant-segment primers and 5'RACE yielded cDNA libraries for TCR alpha and TCR beta, each carrying sample barcodes and UMIs. MiXCR, run by TCRdb on the 5' RACE reads, gives a single entry per CDR3 protein. Of around 300,000 distinct CDR3 sequences listed, more than 15% are singletons. CDR1 is DFQATT, CDR2 SNEGSKA, per germline (reference sequence). V gave up 3 bases and J gave up 0 bases, with 12 bases separating them. The length of the CDR3 is 15 residues. Material for sequencing was PBMCs or a T cell subset sorted from them (not recorded which). The chain has TRBV20-1 and TRBJ1-5, with TRBD1 as a possible D gene (6 bases). The clonotype was recovered from a man younger than 35 who had mild COVID-19 (a few samples of this study predate the infection). Cell type and time point are not known. The CDR3 loop is CSASPGGYSNQPQHF. The CDR3 region has the DNA TGCAGTGCTAGTCCGGGGGGCTATAGCAATCAGCCCCAGCATTTT.